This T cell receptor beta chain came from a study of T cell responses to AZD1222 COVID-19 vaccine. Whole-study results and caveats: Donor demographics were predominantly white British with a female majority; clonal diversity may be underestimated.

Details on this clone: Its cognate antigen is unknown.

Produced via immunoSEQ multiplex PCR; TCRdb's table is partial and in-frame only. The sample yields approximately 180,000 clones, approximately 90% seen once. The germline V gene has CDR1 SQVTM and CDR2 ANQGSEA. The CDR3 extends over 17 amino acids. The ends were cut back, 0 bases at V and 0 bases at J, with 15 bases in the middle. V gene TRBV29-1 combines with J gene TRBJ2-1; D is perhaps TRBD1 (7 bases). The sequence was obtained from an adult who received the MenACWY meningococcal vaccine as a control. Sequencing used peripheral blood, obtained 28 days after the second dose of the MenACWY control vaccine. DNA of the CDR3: TGCAGCGTTGAAGATCTCCAGGGGGGCGTCTCCTACAATGAGCAGTTCTTC. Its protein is CSVEDLQGGVSYNEQFF.